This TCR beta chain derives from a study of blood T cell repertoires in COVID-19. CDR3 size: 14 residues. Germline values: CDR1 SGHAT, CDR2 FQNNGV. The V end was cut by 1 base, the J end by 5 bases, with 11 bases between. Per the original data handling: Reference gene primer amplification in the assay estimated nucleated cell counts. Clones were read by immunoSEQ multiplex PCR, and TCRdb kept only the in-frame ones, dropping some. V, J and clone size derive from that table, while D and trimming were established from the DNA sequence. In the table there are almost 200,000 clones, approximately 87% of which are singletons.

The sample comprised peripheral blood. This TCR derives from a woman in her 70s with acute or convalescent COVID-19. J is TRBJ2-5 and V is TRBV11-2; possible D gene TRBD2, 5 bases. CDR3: CASSLGTPRETQYF. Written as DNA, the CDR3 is TGTGCCAGCAGCTTAGGGACTCCTAGGGAGACCCAGTACTTC.